This entry lists 9 T cell receptor beta chains sequenced from one sample in a study of blood T cell repertoires in COVID-19. Measured with immunoSEQ multiplex PCR; TCRdb has only the in-frame clones, and not every one. The table includes roughly 160,000 clones, roughly 70% detected once. Sequenced input: peripheral blood. Every receptor here comes from a woman older than 75 with acute or convalescent COVID-19.

This clone appeared once. The J gene is TRBJ2-3, the V gene TRBV28, with TRBD2 matching 8 bases. The germline V gene has CDR1 MDHEN and CDR2 SYDVKM. The junction had 8 bases not matched to a gene; V was cut back by 6 bases and J by 3 bases. The CDR3 runs to 15 residues. The CDR3 region is CASSLVAGGTDTQYF. The CDR3 DNA sequence: TGTGCCAGCAGCCTTGTTGCGGGAGGAACAGATACGCAGTATTTT.

This clone appeared a single time. The chain combines TRBV6-5 with TRBJ1-1, with 9 positions matching TRBD1. Losses at the gene ends were 7 bases for V and 9 bases for J; bases not matched to a gene: 9. Germline V lookup: CDR1 MNHEY, CDR2 SVGAGI. The CDR3 has 13 residues. CDR3 in amino acids: CASKPGQGKKAFF. The CDR3 nucleotides read TGTGCCAGCAAGCCGGGACAGGGTAAAAAAGCTTTCTTT.

The rearrangement joins TRBV5-1 to TRBJ1-6, with 8 bases lining up with TRBD1. The junction had 4 bases not matched to a gene; V was cut back by 4 bases and J by 7 bases. This CDR3 region has 14 residues. Germline V CDR1 and CDR2: SGHRS, YFSETQ. The DNA for the CDR3 is TGCGCCAGCAGCCAGACAGGGGTCAATTCACCCCTCCACTTT. Protein product: CASSQTGVNSPLHF. Supplemented by reference TRBV5-1 and TRBJ1-6, the full variable domain reads KAGVTQTPRYLIKTRGQQVTLSCSPISGHRSVSWYQQTPGQGLQFLFEYFSETQRNKGNFPGRFSGRQFSNSRSEMNVSTLELGDSALYLCASSQTGVNSPLHFGNGTRLTVT.

In its sample, this clone was seen many times. This chain connects TRBV19 to TRBJ2-3; D is unclear. Per germline, CDR1 LNHDA and CDR2 SQIVND (reference sequence). The V end was cut by 1 base, the J end by 0 bases, with 8 bases between. The CDR3 runs to 15 residues. The CDR3 reads CASSIGAHSTDTQYF. The CDR3 DNA reads TGTGCCAGTAGTATAGGGGCGCATAGCACAGATACGCAGTATTTT.

The table lists this clone with a count of one. V and J are TRBV29-1 and TRBJ1-1, with D perhaps matching TRBD1 (6 bases). The V end was cut by 3 bases, the J end by 1 base, with 12 bases between. Germline V CDR1 and CDR2: SQVTM, ANQGSEA. This CDR3 has 14 residues. The CDR3 here is CSVESGAGNTEAFF. The DNA of the CDR3 is TGCAGCGTTGAGTCAGGGGCGGGGAACACTGAAGCTTTCTTT.

This clone was seen more than once but under ten times. The rearrangement uses TRBV2 and TRBJ2-7; 9 nucleotides match TRBD2. Losses at the gene ends were 4 bases for V and 0 bases for J; bases not matched to a gene: 10. In germline, CDR1 is SNHLY, CDR2 FYNNEI. This CDR3 is built from 17 residues. The CDR3 protein is CASSVEREAVSSYEQYF. In nucleotides, the CDR3 is TGTGCCAGCAGTGTGGAGCGGGAGGCCGTGAGCTCCTACGAGCAGTACTTC. Together with reference TRBV2 and TRBJ2-7, the CDR3 gives the full variable domain: EPEVTQTPSHQVTQMGQEVILRCVPISNHLYFYWYRQILGQKVEFLVSFYNNEISEKSEIFDDQFSVERPDGSNFTLKIRSTKLEDSAMYFCASSVEREAVSSYEQYFGPGTRLTVT.

The chain has TRBV30 and TRBJ2-2; D is perhaps TRBD2 (6 bases). Deletions cut 0 bases from V and 5 bases from J, with 13 bases between. This CDR3 is built from 15 residues. Germline V gives CDR1 GTSNPN, CDR2 SVGIG (reference sequence). The CDR3 DNA is TGTGCCTGGAGTGTTGGGGGAGGCCCAACCGGGGAGCTGTTTTTT. It specifies CAWSVGGGPTGELFF.

This chain connects TRBV15 to TRBJ1-3; 7 bases are shared with TRBD1. J was trimmed by 1 base and V by 5 bases; bases with no gene match: 5. Germline assignment: CDR1 LNHNV and CDR2 YYDKDF (reference sequence). The CDR3 has 15 residues. The CDR3 protein is CATSPMTGSGNTIYF. CDR3 coding DNA: TGTGCCACCAGCCCTATGACAGGGTCTGGAAACACCATATATTTT.

Here the CDR3 reads CASTLGGQAYGYTF. CDR3 sequence (DNA): TGTGCCAGCACCCTGGGGGGACAGGCCTATGGCTACACCTTC. This chain uses TRBV6-5 with TRBJ1-2, with 8 bases lining up with TRBD1. This CDR3 has 14 amino acids. CDR1 is MNHEY and CDR2 is SVGAGI in the germline V gene. V was clipped by 7 bases and J by 4 bases; unmatched bases: 8.